This T cell receptor beta chain was identified in a study of shared clonotypes between healthy human individuals. Study-wide findings and caveats: Around 5.4% of naive CD4 clonotypes were common to a handful of donors.

Comment on this clone: Its antigen remains unknown.

Deep-level settings were used for running the assay. The data were produced by immunoSEQ multiplex PCR, yet TCRdb's version contains in-frame clones alone and is incomplete. The sample contains 2 million to 2.5 million clones, 90% to 95% of which appear only once. The length of the CDR3 is 20 residues. Germline CDR1 MGHRA, CDR2 YSYEKL. Trimming cost V 5 bases and J 0 bases; bases outside gene matches: 14. The receptor's source is a man between 18 and 35 years old in good health. Sequenced: naive CD4+ T cells sorted from blood. Regarding subset: CD45RA+ positively selected. J is TRBJ2-1 and V is TRBV4-1; 12 bases agree with TRBD2. The CDR3 reads CASSSLSITSGGSSYNEQFF. The DNA for the CDR3 is TGCGCCAGCAGCTCACTAAGTATCACTAGCGGGGGGAGCTCCTACAATGAGCAGTTCTTC.